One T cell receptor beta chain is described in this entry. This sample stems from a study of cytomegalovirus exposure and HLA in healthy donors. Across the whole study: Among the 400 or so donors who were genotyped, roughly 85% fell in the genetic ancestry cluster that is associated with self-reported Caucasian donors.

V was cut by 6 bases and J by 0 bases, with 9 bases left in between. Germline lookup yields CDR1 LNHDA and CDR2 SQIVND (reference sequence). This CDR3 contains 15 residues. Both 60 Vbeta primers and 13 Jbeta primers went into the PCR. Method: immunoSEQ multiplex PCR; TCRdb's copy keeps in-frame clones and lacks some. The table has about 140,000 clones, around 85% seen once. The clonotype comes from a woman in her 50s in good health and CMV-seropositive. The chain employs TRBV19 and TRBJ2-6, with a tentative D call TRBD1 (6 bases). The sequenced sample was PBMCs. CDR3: CASRQGTSGANVLTF. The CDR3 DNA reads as TGTGCCAGTAGACAGGGCACCTCTGGGGCCAACGTCCTGACTTTC. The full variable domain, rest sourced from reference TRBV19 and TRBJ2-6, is DGGITQSPKYLFRKEGQNVTLSCEQNLNHDAMYWYRQDPGQGLRLIYYSQIVNDFQKGDIAEGYSVSREKKESFPLTVTSAQKNPTAFYLCASRQGTSGANVLTFGAGSRLTVL.